This T cell receptor beta chain was obtained from a study of graft-versus-host responses after intestinal transplantation. At the level of the study: As for transplant type, recipients had multivisceral, liver-intestinal, or isolated intestinal grafts. Anti-thymocyte globulin served as induction for all recipients, who then took tacrolimus and steroids for about 3 years.

Notes on the study in general: Recipient marrow held GvH clones, some first seen in ileum or blood. The study found high graft-versus-host to host-versus-graft clonal ratios in allografts of patients with graft-donor T cell macrochimerism.

Some clones are missing from TCRdb's copy, which holds only in-frame ones; the method was immunoSEQ multiplex PCR. The repertoire holds roughly 92,000 clones, with about 88% as singletons. The CDR3 spans 14 residues. Germline lookup yields CDR1 SGHVS and CDR2 FQNEAQ. The junction had 6 bases not matched to a gene; V was cut back by 5 bases and J by 4 bases. Comment on this clone: Its antigen is currently unknown.

The receptor was isolated from a human donor who was the organ donor for an intestinal transplant. The chain links TRBV7-8 to TRBJ1-2; TRBD1 matches 8 bases. Specimen: unstimulated CD4+ T cells sorted from spleen or lymph node cells, collected before transplant. CDR3 in DNA: TGTGCCAGCAGCGCCGGACAGGGTTTCTATGGCTACACCTTC. It translates to CASSAGQGFYGYTF. The variable domain in full, completed from reference TRBV7-8 and TRBJ1-2, reads GAGVSQSPRYKVAKRGQDVALRCDPISGHVSLFWYQQALGQGPEFLTYFQNEAQLDKSGLPSDRFFAERPEGSVSTLKIQRTQQEDSAVYLCASSAGQGFYGYTFGSGTRLTVV.